This TCR beta chain was found in a study of OX40 agonist ivuxolimab in advanced cancers. About the study: From roughly 20 to 79 years was the age range, with a mean of roughly 59 years, and around 80% were male. Study results and limitations: Antigen specificity remained undetermined for the expanded peripheral T cells.

With respect to this clone: Its cognate antigen is unknown.

Sequencing used immunoSEQ multiplex PCR; TCRdb keeps in-frame clones, though not all of them. The repertoire holds some 80,000 clones, roughly 86% seen once, with 25% in the top ten. The ends were cut back, 6 bases at V and 2 bases at J, with 16 bases in the middle. Germline loops: CDR1 MNHNS, CDR2 SASEGT. The CDR3 totals 15 residues. The clonotype was recovered from an adult with an advanced solid tumor such as melanoma, head and neck, liver or kidney cancer. The sequencing here drew on CD4+ or CD8+ T cells sorted from blood, taken in a trial of the OX40 agonist ivuxolimab. The chain carries TRBV6-1 and TRBJ1-2, with D perhaps matching TRBD1 (6 bases). For the CDR3, the DNA is TGTGCCAGCAGCGGGATGCGGGGGCTCAACTATGGCTACACCTTC. Translated: CASSGMRGLNYGYTF.